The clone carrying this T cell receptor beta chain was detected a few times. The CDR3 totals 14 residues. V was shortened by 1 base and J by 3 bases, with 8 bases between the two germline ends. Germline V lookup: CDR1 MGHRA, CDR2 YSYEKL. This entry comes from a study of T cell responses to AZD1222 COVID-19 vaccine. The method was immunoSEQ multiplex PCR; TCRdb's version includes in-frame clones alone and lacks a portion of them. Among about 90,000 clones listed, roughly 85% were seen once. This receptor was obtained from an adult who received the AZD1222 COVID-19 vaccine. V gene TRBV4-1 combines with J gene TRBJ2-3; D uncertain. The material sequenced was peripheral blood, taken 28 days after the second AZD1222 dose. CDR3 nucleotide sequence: TGCGCCAGCAGCCAAGCGTGGTCAACAGATACGCAGTATTTT. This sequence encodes CASSQAWSTDTQYF.